This is a list of T cell receptor beta chains from one sample in a study of lymphopenia after photon versus proton radiotherapy. Measured with immunoSEQ multiplex PCR; TCRdb has only the in-frame clones, and not every one. The sample gives several thousand clones, 88% of which show up once; about a fifth is in the top ten. The material sequenced was peripheral blood, taken from a patient treated with photon-based radiotherapy. The receptors come from a man older than 75 with cholangiocarcinoma. The CDR3 runs from the conserved cysteine through the conserved F or W. The D gene is left open where the match is weak. The listing skips clone size in some rows; elsewhere it reads once, few, many or a size class.

TRBV10-3	-	TRBJ1-2	TRBD1	TGTGCCATCAATACAGGGGATGGCTACACCTTC	CAINTGDGYTF
TRBV18	-	TRBJ1-1	TRBD1	TGTGCCAGCTCAACCCTACAGGGGTTGGACACTGAAGCTTTCTTT	CASSTLQGLDTEAFF
TRBV11-2	-	TRBJ1-2	-	TGTGCCAGCAGCTTAATTCCTAGATGGGGCTATGGCTACACCTTC	CASSLIPRWGYGYTF
TRBV4-2	-	TRBJ2-3	TRBD1	TGTGCCAGCAGCCAGCATCGGTGGGACAGGGAGAGTGCAGATACGCAGTATTTT	CASSQHRWDRESADTQYF
TRBV6-1	-	TRBJ2-5	TRBD1	TGTGCCAGCAGAGGACAGGTAGATCGAGAGACCCAGTACTTC	CASRGQVDRETQYF
TRBV19	-	TRBJ2-1	-	TGTGCCAGTAGTTACCGGTTTGGTGCCTACAATGAGCAGTTCTTC	CASSYRFGAYNEQFF
TRBV4-1	-	TRBJ2-7	-	TGCGCCAGCAGCCAAGAGTCAAGGGCGGGCTACGAGCAGTACTTC	CASSQESRAGYEQYF
TRBV6-6	-	TRBJ2-7	TRBD1	TGTGCCAGCAGTCACGCTTGGACAGGTTCCTACGAGCAGTACTTC	CASSHAWTGSYEQYF
TRBV10-3	-	TRBJ2-3	-	TGTGCCATCAGTGAGTCGTCCGGCGGAAGCACAGATACGCAGTATTTT	CAISESSGGSTDTQYF
TRBV27	-	TRBJ2-1	-	TGTGCCAGCAGTCCAGTACCAAGCTCCTACAATGAGCAGTTCTTC	CASSPVPSSYNEQFF
TRBV18	-	TRBJ2-5	-	TGTGCCAGCTCACCCGGAGTCCAAGAGACCCAGTACTTC	CASSPGVQETQYF
TRBV15	-	TRBJ2-3	-	TGTGCCACCAGCGGTGTCGCAGATACGCAGTATTTT	CATSGVADTQYF
TRBV27	-	TRBJ2-2	TRBD1	TGTGCCAGCAGTCCCGGGACAGTTAACACCGGGGAGCTGTTTTTT	CASSPGTVNTGELFF
TRBV7-2	-	TRBJ2-7	-	TGTGCCAGCAGCTTAGAGGGGGGCGACGAGCAGTACTTC	CASSLEGGDEQYF
TRBV13	-	TRBJ1-2	-	TGTGCCAGCAGCCAAGATCGAGTAGGCACTTTGTTTTATGGCTACACCTTC	CASSQDRVGTLFYGYTF
TRBV10-3	-	TRBJ1-2	-	TGTGCCATCAGTGAGGTCTCCCCGGGGGGCTATGGCTACACCTTC	CAISEVSPGGYGYTF
TRBV30	-	TRBJ1-2	TRBD1	TGTGCCTGGATTGAGCGGCACAGGGGGCCCCCGGTGTATGGCTACACCTTC	CAWIERHRGPPVYGYTF
TRBV6-1	-	TRBJ2-5	TRBD2	TGTGCCAGCAGGACCTGGCGGGGGACCCCGGGGACCCAGTACTTC	CASRTWRGTPGTQYF
TRBV2	once	TRBJ1-2	TRBD1	TGTGCCAGCAGTGCGTTGACAGGGTTTGGCTATGGCTACACCTTC	CASSALTGFGYGYTF
TRBV9	-	TRBJ2-3	TRBD2	TGTGCCAGCAGCGTAGCTGGTGGTCTAGCGGGGGAGAATACGCAGTATTTT	CASSVAGGLAGENTQYF
TRBV19	-	TRBJ1-2	-	TGTGCCAGTAGTATGCGTCCTAGCACCCCATATGGCTACACCTTC	CASSMRPSTPYGYTF
TRBV30	-	TRBJ1-5	-	TGTGCCTGGAGTGAGGGCCCCGATAAGCCCCAGCATTTT	CAWSEGPDKPQHF